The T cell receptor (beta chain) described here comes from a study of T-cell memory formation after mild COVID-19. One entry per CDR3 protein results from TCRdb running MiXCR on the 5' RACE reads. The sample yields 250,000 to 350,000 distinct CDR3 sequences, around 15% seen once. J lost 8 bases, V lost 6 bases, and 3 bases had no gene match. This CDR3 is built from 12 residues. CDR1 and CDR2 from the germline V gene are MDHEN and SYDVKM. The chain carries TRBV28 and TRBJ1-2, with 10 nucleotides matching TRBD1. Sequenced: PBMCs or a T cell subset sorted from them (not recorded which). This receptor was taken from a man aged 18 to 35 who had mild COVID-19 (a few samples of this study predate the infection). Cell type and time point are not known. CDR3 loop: CASRQGQGGYTF. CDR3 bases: TGTGCCAGCAGACAGGGACAGGGGGGCTACACCTTC.